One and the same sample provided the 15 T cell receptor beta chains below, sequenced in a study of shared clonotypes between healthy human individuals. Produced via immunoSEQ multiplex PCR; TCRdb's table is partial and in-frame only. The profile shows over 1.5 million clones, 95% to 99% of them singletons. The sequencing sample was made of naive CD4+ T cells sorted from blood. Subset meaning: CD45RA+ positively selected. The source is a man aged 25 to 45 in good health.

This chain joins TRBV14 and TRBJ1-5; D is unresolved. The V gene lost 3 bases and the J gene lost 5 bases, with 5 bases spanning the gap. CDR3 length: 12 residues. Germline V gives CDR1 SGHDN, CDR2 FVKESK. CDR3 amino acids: CASSQRDQPQHF. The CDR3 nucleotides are TGTGCCAGCAGCCAGCGTGATCAGCCCCAGCATTTT.

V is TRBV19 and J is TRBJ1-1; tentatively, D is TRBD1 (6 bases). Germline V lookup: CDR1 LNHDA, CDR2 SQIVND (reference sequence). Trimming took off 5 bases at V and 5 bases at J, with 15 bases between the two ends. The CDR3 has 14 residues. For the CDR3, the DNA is TGTGCCAGTAGTGAAGGGGGTCCTGAAACTGAAGCTTTCTTT. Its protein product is CASSEGGPETEAFF.

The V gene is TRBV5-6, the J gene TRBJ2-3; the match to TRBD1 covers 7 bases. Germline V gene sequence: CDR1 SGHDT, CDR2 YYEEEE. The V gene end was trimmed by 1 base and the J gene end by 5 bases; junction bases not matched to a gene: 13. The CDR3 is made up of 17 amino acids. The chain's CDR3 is CASSLRLTGQGRDTQYF. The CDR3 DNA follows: TGTGCCAGCAGCTTGCGATTGACAGGGCAAGGTAGAGATACGCAGTATTTT.

CDR3 bases: TGTGCCAGCAGCCCAAACCCGGACAGGGGGGATGGCTACACCTTC. It encodes CASSPNPDRGDGYTF. The chain employs TRBV9 and TRBJ1-2, with TRBD1 identical over 10 bases. This CDR3 comprises 15 residues. V was pared by 4 bases and J by 6 bases, with 9 bases of the junction left unmatched. CDR1 is SGDLS and CDR2 is YYNGEE in the germline V gene.

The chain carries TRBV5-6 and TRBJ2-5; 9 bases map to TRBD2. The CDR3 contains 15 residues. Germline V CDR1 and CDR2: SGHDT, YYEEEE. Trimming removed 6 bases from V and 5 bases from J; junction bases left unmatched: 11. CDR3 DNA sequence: TGTGCCAGCACCGAGCTAGCGGGAACGTTTGAGACCCAGTACTTC. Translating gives CASTELAGTFETQYF.

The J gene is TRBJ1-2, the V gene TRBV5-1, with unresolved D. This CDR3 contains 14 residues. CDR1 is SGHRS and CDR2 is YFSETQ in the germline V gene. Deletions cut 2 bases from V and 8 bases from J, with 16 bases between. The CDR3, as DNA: TGCGCCAGCAGCTTTGACGGATTGTTGGGAGGCTACACCTTC. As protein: CASSFDGLLGGYTF.

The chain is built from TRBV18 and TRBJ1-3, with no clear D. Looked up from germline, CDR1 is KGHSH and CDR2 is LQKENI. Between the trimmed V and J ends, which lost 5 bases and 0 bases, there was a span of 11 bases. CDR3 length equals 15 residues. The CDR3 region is CASSTTSDSGNTIYF. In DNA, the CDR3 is TGTGCCAGCTCAACCACCTCAGACTCTGGAAACACCATATATTTT.

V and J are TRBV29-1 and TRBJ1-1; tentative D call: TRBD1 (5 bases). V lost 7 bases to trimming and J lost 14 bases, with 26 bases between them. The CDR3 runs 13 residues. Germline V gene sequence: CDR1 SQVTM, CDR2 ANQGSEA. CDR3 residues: CSAQGLGLWGKFF. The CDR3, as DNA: TGCAGCGCCCAGGGACTTGGGTTGTGGGGGAAATTCTTT.

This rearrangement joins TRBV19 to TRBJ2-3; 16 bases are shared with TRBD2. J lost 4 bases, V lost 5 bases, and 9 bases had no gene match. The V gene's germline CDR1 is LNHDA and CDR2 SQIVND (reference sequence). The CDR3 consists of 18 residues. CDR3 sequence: CASSAGLAGGPQADTQYF. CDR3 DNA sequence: TGTGCCAGTAGTGCGGGACTAGCGGGAGGGCCCCAGGCAGATACGCAGTATTTT.

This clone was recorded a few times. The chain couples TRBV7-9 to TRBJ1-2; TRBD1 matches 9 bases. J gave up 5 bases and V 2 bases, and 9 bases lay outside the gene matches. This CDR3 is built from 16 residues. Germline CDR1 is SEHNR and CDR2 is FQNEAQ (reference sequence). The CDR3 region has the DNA TGTGCCAGCAGCTTATGGACAGGGGACGGTACTTATGGCTACACCTTC. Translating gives CASSLWTGDGTYGYTF.

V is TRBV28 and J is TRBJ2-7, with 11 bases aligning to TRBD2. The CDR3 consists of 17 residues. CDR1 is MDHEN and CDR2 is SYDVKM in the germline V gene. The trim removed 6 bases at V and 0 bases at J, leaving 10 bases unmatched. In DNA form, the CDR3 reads TGTGCCAGCAGCGTACCGGGACTAGCGGAGAGCTCCTACGAGCAGTACTTC. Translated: CASSVPGLAESSYEQYF.

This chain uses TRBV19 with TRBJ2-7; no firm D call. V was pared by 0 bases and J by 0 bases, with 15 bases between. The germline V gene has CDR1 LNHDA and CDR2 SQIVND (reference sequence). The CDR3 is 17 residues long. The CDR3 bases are TGTGCCAGTAGTATAGACCTGACTTCCTTGAGCTCCTACGAGCAGTACTTC. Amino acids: CASSIDLTSLSSYEQYF.

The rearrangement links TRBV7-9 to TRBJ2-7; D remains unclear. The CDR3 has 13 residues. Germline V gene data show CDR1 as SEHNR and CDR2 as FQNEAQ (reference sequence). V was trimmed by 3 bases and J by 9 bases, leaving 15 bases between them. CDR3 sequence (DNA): TGTGCCAGCAGCTTTGTCTGGCTTACTGCGCAGTACTTC. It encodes CASSFVWLTAQYF. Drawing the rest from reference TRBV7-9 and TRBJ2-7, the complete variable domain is DTGVSQNPRHKITKRGQNVTFRCDPISEHNRLYWYRQTLGQGPEFLTYFQNEAQLEKSRLLSDRFSAERPKGSFSTLEIQRTEQGDSAMYLCASSFVWLTAQYFGPGTRLTVT.

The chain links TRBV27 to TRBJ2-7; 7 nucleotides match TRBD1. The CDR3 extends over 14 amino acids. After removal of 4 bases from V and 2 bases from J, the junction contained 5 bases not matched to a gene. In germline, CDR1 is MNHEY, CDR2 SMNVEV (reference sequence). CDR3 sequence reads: CASSSATGPYEQYF. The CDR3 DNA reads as TGTGCCAGCAGTTCCGCGACAGGGCCCTACGAGCAGTACTTC.

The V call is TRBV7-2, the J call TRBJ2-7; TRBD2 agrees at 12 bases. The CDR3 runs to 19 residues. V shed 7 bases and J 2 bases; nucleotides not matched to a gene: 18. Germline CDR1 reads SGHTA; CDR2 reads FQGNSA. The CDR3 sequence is CASTKDRGLAGGPTYEQYF. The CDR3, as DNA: TGTGCCAGCACCAAAGACAGGGGTCTAGCGGGAGGGCCAACCTACGAGCAGTACTTC. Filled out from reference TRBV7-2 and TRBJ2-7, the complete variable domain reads GAGVSQSPSNKVTEKGKDVELRCDPISGHTALYWYRQSLGQGLEFLIYFQGNSAPDKSGLPSDRFSAERTGGSVSTLTIQRTQQEDSAVYLCASTKDRGLAGGPTYEQYFGPGTRLTVT.